This T cell receptor (beta chain) came from a study of vaccination and CD4 T cells after COVID-19. Across the study: Stimulation of the cells used overlapping spike peptide pools from SARS-CoV-2 and from the common cold coronaviruses HCoV-NL63, HCoV-OC43 and HCoV-229E.

Study-level points and caveats: Among those convalescent, a median approximately 83% of reactive clones emerged solely post-vaccination. Median counts of SARS-CoV-2-reactive clonotypes increased from roughly 22 to 38; this difference was not significant.

Treatment reported: roughly ten-day PBMC culture with coronavirus spike peptide pools or control peptides (ViraFEST assay). The authors isolated CD4+ T cells by negative selection after approximately ten days of culture. The Oncomine TCR Beta short-read assay was applied to DNA of cultured CD4+ T cells. One entry per CDR3 protein results from TCRdb running MiXCR on the PCR reads. The sample holds more than 9,000 distinct CDR3 sequences, less than 40% seen once. The V and J ends lost 7 bases and 3 bases, in that order; junction bases with no gene match: 8. Germline V lookup: CDR1 MNHEY, CDR2 SVGEGT. This CDR3 is built from 15 residues. The table lists this clonotype with a few counts. No antigen is known for it.

The chain recombines TRBV6-2 or TRBV6-3 with TRBJ1-1, with 10 nucleotides matching TRBD1. The source material was CD4+ T cells from blood, cultured in vitro. This receptor was taken from a human donor who had recovered from COVID-19. The CDR3 region is CASTQVDRGYTEAFF. The CDR3 nucleotides are TGTGCCAGCACCCAAGTGGACAGGGGGTACACTGAAGCTTTCTTT.